One and the same sample provided the 17 T cell receptor beta chains below, sequenced in a study of blood T cell repertoires in COVID-19. Generated by immunoSEQ multiplex PCR, the TCRdb table keeps only in-frame clones and is missing some. The repertoire holds 45,000 to 60,000 clones, with approximately 86% as singletons. The sequenced sample was peripheral blood. Receptor source: a man aged 60 to 75 with acute or convalescent COVID-19.

This clone was seen only once. The rearrangement joins TRBV20-1 to TRBJ1-4; D gene uncertain. The V and J ends lost 3 bases and 5 bases respectively, with 13 bases between them. The CDR3 runs 14 residues. Germline values: CDR1 DFQATT, CDR2 SNEGSKA (reference sequence). Written as DNA, the CDR3 is TGCAGTGCTAGTATCCCCGGGATAAATGAAAAACTGTTTTTT. This sequence encodes CSASIPGINEKLFF.

This chain uses TRBV5-1 with TRBJ2-7; 7 bases fit TRBD1. With V trimmed by 4 bases and J by 1 base, 5 bases remained unmatched. The CDR3 has 14 residues. CDR1 is SGHRS, CDR2 YFSETQ, per germline. CDR3 in amino acids: CASSLGDSSYEQYF. The CDR3 DNA is TGCGCCAGCAGCCTGGGGGACAGTTCCTACGAGCAGTACTTC.

The chain combines TRBV20-1 with TRBJ2-2; D call uncertain. The CDR3 has 11 amino acids. Germline V CDR1 and CDR2: DFQATT, SNEGSKA (reference sequence). V was clipped by 2 bases and J by 6 bases, with 4 bases between them. The CDR3, as DNA: TGCAGTGCTAGACAGGCCGGGGAGCTGTTTTTT. As protein: CSARQAGELFF.

The rearrangement joins TRBV10-1 to TRBJ2-7, with 9 positions matching TRBD1. The germline gives CDR1 WNHNN, CDR2 SYGVQD (reference sequence). J was trimmed by 6 bases and V by 6 bases; bases with no gene match: 15. CDR3 length: 16 residues. This chain's CDR3 is CASSSSPGQGSTEQYF. DNA for the CDR3: TGCGCCAGCAGCTCCTCGCCGGGACAGGGTAGCACCGAGCAGTACTTC.

V is TRBV9 and J is TRBJ2-7; D is possibly TRBD2 (6 bases). The CDR3 covers 16 residues. Trimming left V 0 bases short and J 5 bases short, with 18 bases between. From germline, CDR1 is SGDLS and CDR2 YYNGEE. The CDR3 nucleotides are TGTGCCAGCAGCGTAGGCGGAGGGGCCATAGGCGACGAGCAGTACTTC. This encodes CASSVGGGAIGDEQYF.

This clone was detected a few times. This chain connects TRBV4-3 to TRBJ2-7, with 11 bases aligning to TRBD1. This CDR3 spans 16 amino acids. After removal of 0 bases from V and 3 bases from J, the junction contained 4 bases not matched to a gene. In germline, CDR1 is LGHNA, CDR2 YSLEER. The CDR3 DNA reads as TGCGCCAGCAGCCAAGATCCTGGGACAGGGGGCTACGAGCAGTACTTC. Amino acids: CASSQDPGTGGYEQYF.

The chain has TRBV11-3 and TRBJ2-2; TRBD2 aligns across 8 bases. This CDR3 spans 14 amino acids. The germline gives CDR1 SGHNT, CDR2 YENEEA. The ends lost 5 bases at V and 6 bases at J; junction bases unmatched: 5. The CDR3 sequence is CASSLGLAAGELFF. The CDR3, as DNA: TGTGCCAGCAGCCTCGGACTAGCCGCCGGGGAGCTGTTTTTT.

This clone was counted only a few times. The V gene is TRBV29-1, the J gene TRBJ2-5; 8 nucleotides align to TRBD2. Trimming took 0 bases from V and 5 from J; bases not matched to a gene: 11. From germline, CDR1 is SQVTM and CDR2 ANQGSEA. This CDR3 comprises 16 residues. The CDR3 DNA reads TGCAGCGTTGAAGATAGCGGGACTGTACCCCTGGAGACCCAGTACTTC. Encoded protein: CSVEDSGTVPLETQYF.

This chain connects TRBV9 to TRBJ2-3; 9 bases fit TRBD2. With 3 bases clipped from V and 1 base from J, the junction kept 6 bases outside the gene matches. The CDR3 runs 16 residues. Germline values: CDR1 SGDLS, CDR2 YYNGEE. CDR3 residues: CASSASRLAGTDTQYF. CDR3 bases: TGTGCCAGCAGCGCATCCCGACTAGCGGGCACAGATACGCAGTATTTT.

The chain employs TRBV10-3 and TRBJ2-2; 8 bases fit TRBD1. The CDR3 loop spans 13 amino acids. Germline assignment: CDR1 ENHRY and CDR2 SYGVKD. The V and J ends lost 10 bases and 1 base, in that order; junction bases with no gene match: 2. The CDR3 DNA reads TGTGCCACTGGGACAGGGAACACCGGGGAGCTGTTTTTT. The encoded protein is CATGTGNTGELFF.

This clone was seen once. The genes are TRBV28 and TRBJ2-2, with a tentative D call TRBD2 (5 bases). The CDR3 is made up of 21 amino acids. The V end was cut by 1 base, the J end by 0 bases, with 24 bases between. Germline CDR1 MDHEN, CDR2 SYDVKM. CDR3 amino acids: CASSLFAGAATIFTNTGELFF. CDR3 nucleotide sequence: TGTGCCAGCAGTTTATTTGCGGGTGCCGCGACTATATTTACGAACACCGGGGAGCTGTTTTTT.

The chain uses TRBV7-9 and TRBJ2-5; TRBD1 matches 8 bases. CDR1 SEHNR and CDR2 FQNEAQ come from the germline V gene (reference sequence). V shed 5 bases and J 5 bases; nucleotides not matched to a gene: 4. The CDR3 sequence is 13 residues long. The CDR3 region has the DNA TGTGCCAGCAGCGGACAGGGCCCGGAGACCCAGTACTTC. Protein product: CASSGQGPETQYF. The full variable domain, with the rest looked up from reference TRBV7-9 and TRBJ2-5, is DTGVSQNPRHKITKRGQNVTFRCDPISEHNRLYWYRQTLGQGPEFLTYFQNEAQLEKSRLLSDRFSAERPKGSFSTLEIQRTEQGDSAMYLCASSGQGPETQYFGPGTRLLVL.

The CDR3 spells CSVAGQGQETQYF. CDR3 DNA sequence: TGCAGCGTTGCGGGACAGGGTCAAGAGACCCAGTACTTC. The chain employs TRBV29-1 and TRBJ2-5, with TRBD1 matching over 9 bases. V was pared by 4 bases and J by 2 bases, with 2 bases of the junction left unmatched. In germline, CDR1 is SQVTM, CDR2 ANQGSEA. The CDR3 is 13 amino acids.

V usage is TRBV6-5 and J usage is TRBJ1-4; D not resolved. V was pared by 4 bases and J by 1 base, with 4 bases between. Germline lookup yields CDR1 MNHEY and CDR2 SVGAGI. This CDR3 spans 13 amino acids. Here the CDR3 reads CASSSRTNEKLFF. The CDR3 nucleotides read TGTGCCAGCAGTTCGAGAACTAATGAAAAACTGTTTTTT.

The rearrangement joins TRBV5-5 to TRBJ2-7; D unclear. The V end was cut by 3 bases, the J end by 2 bases, with 12 bases between. CDR1 and CDR2 from the germline V gene are SGHKS and YYEKEE (reference sequence). The CDR3 runs 14 residues. CDR3 protein: CASSWVVGAYEQYF. The CDR3 DNA reads TGTGCCAGCAGCTGGGTAGTTGGAGCCTACGAGCAGTACTTC. Combining the CDR3 with reference TRBV5-5 and TRBJ2-7 gives the whole variable domain DAGVTQSPTHLIKTRGQQVTLRCSPISGHKSVSWYQQVLGQGPQFIFQYYEKEERGRGNFPDRFSARQFPNYSSELNVNALLLGDSALYLCASSWVVGAYEQYFGPGTRLTVT.

V and J are TRBV18 and TRBJ2-7; a weak D match, TRBD1 (6 bases). V was cut by 2 bases and J by 3 bases, with 17 bases left in between. This CDR3 comprises 16 residues. CDR1 is KGHSH, CDR2 LQKENI, per germline. CDR3 in DNA: TGTGCCAGCTCACCATACCGGGACACAAACTACTACGAGCAGTACTTC. Translation: CASSPYRDTNYYEQYF.

This chain joins TRBV5-1 and TRBJ1-1, with a possible D match to TRBD1 (5 bases). The CDR3 contains 15 residues. Germline loops: CDR1 SGHRS, CDR2 YFSETQ. V gave up 4 bases and J gave up 0 bases, with 13 bases separating them. DNA for the CDR3: TGCGCCAGCAGCATGGGAGACAGCCTGAACACTGAAGCTTTCTTT. It yields the protein CASSMGDSLNTEAFF.